This T cell receptor beta chain was identified in a study of human T cells and chemical hapten exposure (dated by TCRdb to about 2021). Some background on the complete study: The libraries were sequenced as a pool, and the TCR yield per sample differed mostly because of small variations in library volumes within the pool. Peripheral blood TCR repertoire changes were tracked in vivo in alopecia patients during primary and secondary sensitization to the hapten diphenylcyclopropenone (DPC). Both TCR alpha and TCR beta chains were sequenced from each blood RNA sample. Paper-wide results and their limitations: After repeated subsampling, the strength of the expansion versus patch-test correlation and the threshold at which it became significant changed. The number of TCRs above 1 in 1000 frequency did not change with DPC sensitization; there was no evidence of global repertoire structure alterations.

This clonotype was seen more than once but under ten times. Its antigen has not been determined. Base qualities were left out, and no much larger clone turns up one base away. Trimming at the junction amounts to 0 bases on V and 5 bases on J, and the germline ends lie 7 bases apart. The germline V gene encodes CDR1 SGHDN and CDR2 FVKESK. Taken from cysteine to phenylalanine, the CDR3 has 13 residues. Of all the DNA, just the CDR3 is kept, 39 bases in frame from base 1. The time point tag for this specimen amounts to: healthy volunteer bleed at 6 weeks. Total RNA was isolated from unfractionated whole blood collected in Tempus Blood RNA tubes. Five or six healthy volunteers served as TCR sequencing controls and were bled at day 0, 2 weeks and 6 weeks. The library was built by means of RACE. For sequencing, a NextSeq 500 was employed. During library preparation, unique molecular identifiers were attached to individual cDNA molecules so that TCRs could be counted in a quantitative, reproducible way. Under the source paper's analysis protocol: A median of about 87,000 TCRs per sample was observed, with a range of about 23,224 to 750,000. V, J and CDR3 annotation of the TCR reads was performed with the Decombinator software suite. For PS versus PT1 abundance plots, all samples were subsampled to the same number of TCRs (28,000). Expanded TCRs were defined as absent before sensitization and observed at least eight times at the 2-week time point. TCRdb itself trimmed the public reads at Q25 with fastp, ran MiXCR and retained productive beta chains. Identical CDR3 protein sequences are pooled into one entry, listed with their most common genes and DNA. None of the V and J calls come from the authors' own analysis; TCRdb made them. In this sample the table shows more than 75,000 distinct CDR3 sequences, over 8.5% of which occur a single time. The biggest ten clones account for under 2% of the sample.

The rearranged chain carries TRBV14 and TRBJ2-5; tentative D gene TRBD2, with 5 bases matching. This TCR was recovered from a male donor in good health. Some clones in this sample may be carry-over from other donors' samples. The sequenced sample consisted of whole blood. The encoded CDR3 is CASSQDLAETQYF. The nucleotide sequence reads TGTGCCAGCAGCCAAGATCTAGCCGAGACCCAGTACTTC. With the rest looked up from the reference TRBV14 and TRBJ2-5 genes rather than sequenced, the full variable domain is EAGVTQFPSHSVIEKGQTVTLRCDPISGHDNLYWYRRVMGKEIKFLLHFVKESKQDESGMPNNRFLAERTGGTYSTLKVQPAELEDSGVYFCASSQDLAETQYFGPGTRLLVL.